Described below is a single TCR beta chain sequence and its context. TCRdb re-called the PCR reads with MiXCR, one entry per CDR3 protein. This table has 15,000 to 20,000 distinct CDR3 sequences, 50% appearing once. Samples came from patients with localized non-small cell lung adenocarcinoma. These data originate in a study of CD4 and CD8 cells across lung adenocarcinoma regions. CDR3 length: 13 residues. Per the germline V gene, CDR1 is ENHRY and CDR2 is SYGVKD. This rearrangement joins TRBV10-3 to TRBJ2-1, with 8 bases identical to TRBD2. The better agreement between TRBJ2-7 and the DNA end casts doubt on the J call. The sequence was collected from a male donor with lung adenocarcinoma. The CD4 and CD8 labels of this study may be unreliable. Sequences were obtained from CD8+ T cells from the margin of a lung tumor. The CDR3 DNA reads as TGTACGACTCGGGGGGGGGCCTCCTACGAGCAGTACTTC. This translates into CTTRGGASYEQYF.